Listed below are T cell receptor beta chains from one sample, sequenced in a study of blood T cell repertoires in COVID-19. Sequencing used immunoSEQ multiplex PCR; TCRdb keeps in-frame clones, though not all of them. The sample contains roughly 90,000 clones, 65% to 85% of which appear only once. The sample comprised peripheral blood. The source of these receptors is a woman aged 80 or over with active or convalescent COVID-19. Both conserved end residues are part of each CDR3. A D gene is named only where the DNA matches it firmly. Clone size is stated in some rows and not others, as once, few, many or a class when expanded.

TRBJ1-4,TRBV12-3/TRBV12-4,NA,TRBD1,CASSRQGAEKLFF,TGTGCCAGCAGCAGACAGGGCGCTGAAAAACTGTTTTTT
TRBJ1-6,TRBV27,NA,NA,CASTAPGPGNSPLHF,TGTGCCAGCACCGCGCCCGGACCAGGGAATTCACCCCTCCACTTT
TRBJ2-1,TRBV24-1,NA,TRBD2,CATSDRTSGGSGLDEQFF,TGTGCCACCAGTGATCGGACTAGCGGGGGGTCCGGGTTAGATGAGCAGTTCTTC
TRBJ2-7,TRBV5-1,few,NA,CASSFIDSSSYEQYF,TGCGCCAGCAGCTTTATTGACTCGAGCTCCTACGAGCAGTACTTC
TRBJ1-4,TRBV7-2,NA,NA,CASSFKSTGTTNEKLFF,TGTGCCAGCAGCTTCAAAAGCACCGGGACAACTAATGAAAAACTGTTTTTT
TRBJ2-2,TRBV5-6,NA,NA,CASSLRTSRPGELFF,TGTGCCAGCAGCTTGCGTACTAGCCGGCCCGGGGAGCTGTTTTTT
TRBJ1-5,TRBV6-2/TRBV6-3,NA,NA,CASSKQGHSNQPQHF,TGTGCCAGCAGTAAACAGGGCCATAGCAATCAGCCCCAGCATTTT
TRBJ2-7,TRBV5-4,NA,TRBD2,CASSPTPSGRPTNEQYF,TGTGCCAGCAGCCCCACCCCTAGCGGGCGACCTACGAATGAGCAGTACTTC
TRBJ1-1,TRBV6-4,NA,NA,CASSVEGGTEAFF,TGTGCCAGCAGTGTGGAGGGCGGCACTGAAGCTTTCTTT
TRBJ2-1,TRBV6-6,few,NA,CASSPQGGSYNEQFF,TGTGCCAGCAGCCCGCAGGGGGGCTCCTACAATGAGCAGTTCTTC
TRBJ2-2,TRBV4-2,NA,NA,CASRSQRFGELFF,TGTGCCAGCAGGTCCCAGAGGTTCGGGGAGCTGTTTTTT
TRBJ2-3,TRBV7-6,NA,TRBD2,CASSLSGARSDTQYF,TGTGCCAGCAGCCTTAGCGGGGCCCGATCAGATACGCAGTATTTT
TRBJ1-6,TRBV30,NA,NA,CAWESSYNSPLHF,TGTGCCTGGGAGAGCTCCTATAATTCACCCCTCCACTTT
TRBJ2-2,TRBV5-1,NA,TRBD1,CASRLQLQGAGELFF,TGCGCCAGCAGGCTCCAGTTACAGGGGGCCGGGGAGCTGTTTTTT
TRBJ1-5,TRBV28,once,TRBD1,CASSRVGQGINQPQHF,TGTGCCAGCAGCCGCGTTGGACAGGGGATCAATCAGCCCCAGCATTTT
TRBJ1-5,TRBV30,NA,NA,CAWSFLQRNQPQHF,TGTGCCTGGAGTTTTCTACAGAGAAATCAGCCCCAGCATTTT
TRBJ2-1,TRBV2,NA,TRBD2,CASSSLAGVGEQFF,TGTGCCAGCAGTTCACTAGCGGGGGTCGGCGAGCAGTTCTTC
TRBJ1-1,TRBV5-6,few,NA,CASSHRDDTEAFF,TGTGCCAGCAGCCACAGGGATGACACTGAAGCTTTCTTT
TRBJ1-2,TRBV18,NA,NA,CASSLSGDYGYTF,TGTGCCAGCTCACTCTCAGGGGACTATGGCTACACCTTC